The 26 T cell receptor beta chains reported below all come from one sample, sequenced in a study of T-cell memory formation after mild COVID-19. Each CDR3 protein is one row after TCRdb ran MiXCR on the 5' RACE reads. This sample yields 350,000 to 400,000 distinct CDR3 sequences, of which 21% are seen a single time; under 15% belongs to the top ten. Sequenced input: PBMCs or a T cell subset sorted from them (not recorded which). The receptors stem from an adult woman who had mild COVID-19 (a few samples of this study predate the infection). Cell type and time point are not known.

This clonotype was seen at least ten times. The chain combines TRBV5-1 with TRBJ2-5; 9 positions match TRBD1. Germline-derived CDR1 and CDR2 are SGHRS and YFSETQ. The CDR3 runs to 15 residues. V trimming: 4 bases; J trimming: 4 bases; junction bases outside the gene matches: 8. CDR3 region: CASSLPGTGRETQYF. CDR3 bases: TGCGCCAGCAGCCTTCCCGGGACAGGGCGAGAGACCCAGTACTTC.

The V call is TRBV7-3, the J call TRBJ2-7; 9 bases are shared with TRBD1. This CDR3 is 13 amino acids long. Losses at the gene ends were 5 bases for V and 9 bases for J; bases not matched to a gene: 8. Looked up from germline, CDR1 is SGHTA and CDR2 is FQGTGA. The CDR3 reads CASSPRTGEGQYF. CDR3 sequence (DNA): TGTGCCAGCAGCCCGAGGACAGGGGAAGGGCAGTACTTC.

CDR3 coding DNA: TGTGCCAGCAGCTTGGGGGGGATTTCTAATGAAAAACTGTTTTTT. As protein: CASSLGGISNEKLFF. The rearrangement links TRBV7-2 to TRBJ1-4; tentative D call: TRBD1 (5 bases). CDR1 is SGHTA and CDR2 is FQGNSA in the germline V gene. The CDR3 is made up of 15 amino acids. V was cut by 3 bases and J by 3 bases, with 11 bases left in between.

The J gene is TRBJ1-2, the V gene TRBV7-9; D ambiguous. Germline V gives CDR1 SEHNR, CDR2 FQNEAQ (reference sequence). Trimming took 4 bases from V and 8 from J, leaving 17 bases between them. This CDR3 is 14 amino acids long. CDR3 residues: CASSSRPYFKGYTF. The CDR3 DNA reads as TGTGCCAGCAGCTCAAGGCCCTATTTCAAGGGCTACACCTTC.

This clonotype was observed a few times. J is TRBJ2-1 and V is TRBV5-1, with D possibly called TRBD1 or TRBD2 (5 bases each). Trimming took off 0 bases at V and 4 bases at J, with 8 bases between the two ends. The CDR3 length is 14 residues. From germline, CDR1 is SGHRS and CDR2 YFSETQ. The CDR3 sequence: CASSLGDGYNEQFF. The CDR3 DNA reads TGCGCCAGCAGCTTGGGGGACGGATACAATGAGCAGTTCTTC. Supplemented by reference TRBV5-1 and TRBJ2-1, the full variable domain reads KAGVTQTPRYLIKTRGQQVTLSCSPISGHRSVSWYQQTPGQGLQFLFEYFSETQRNKGNFPGRFSGRQFSNSRSEMNVSTLELGDSALYLCASSLGDGYNEQFFGPGTRLTVL.

This rearrangement joins TRBV7-2 to TRBJ2-7; no clear D gene. Germline V gene data show CDR1 as SGHTA and CDR2 as FQGNSA. Trimming took 5 bases from V and 5 from J, leaving 10 bases between them. The CDR3 has 12 residues. The DNA of the CDR3 is TGTGCCAGCAGCGTCAAGCCCCACGAGCAGTACTTC. It codes for CASSVKPHEQYF.

The chain recombines TRBV4-1 with TRBJ2-4, with 7 bases identical to TRBD2. The CDR3 totals 17 residues. The germline gives CDR1 MGHRA, CDR2 YSYEKL. The V and J ends lost 1 base and 1 base, in that order; junction bases with no gene match: 7. The CDR3 DNA is TGCGCCAGCAGCCAAGGACTTTTGCGGGGGGCCAAAAACATTCAGTACTTC. Protein sequence: CASSQGLLRGAKNIQYF.

This clonotype appeared a few times. This chain links TRBV12-3 or TRBV12-4 with TRBJ2-2; 10 nucleotides line up with TRBD1. Unmatched junction bases numbered 19, after V lost 5 bases and J lost 7 bases. The CDR3 is 19 residues long. The DNA of the CDR3 is TGTGCCAGCAGTGAGGGACAGGGGCTGCTAGCGACGATAGTCGGGGAGCTGTTTTTT. This sequence encodes CASSEGQGLLATIVGELFF.

This chain links TRBV5-6 with TRBJ1-5, with a tentative D call TRBD1 (5 bases). This CDR3 contains 14 residues. Trimming pared 4 bases from V and 6 bases from J, leaving 14 bases between. Germline V CDR1 and CDR2: SGHDT, YYEEEE. CDR3 loop: CASSHTGAGQPQHF. The CDR3 coding sequence is TGTGCCAGCAGCCATACTGGGGCCGGTCAGCCCCAGCATTTT.

CDR3 residues: CASSLGQGRRTGELFF. In nucleotides, the CDR3 is TGTGCCAGCAGCTTGGGGCAGGGGCGCAGGACCGGGGAGCTGTTTTTT. The J gene is TRBJ2-2, the V gene TRBV5-6; weak D call: TRBD1 (6 bases). This CDR3 region has 16 residues. Germline V gene lookup returns CDR1 SGHDT and CDR2 YYEEEE. The V and J ends lost 0 bases and 5 bases respectively, with 14 bases between them.

The sample holds a few counts of this clonotype. This sequence joins TRBV3-1 and TRBJ1-1; a possible D gene is TRBD1 (5 bases). This CDR3 is 14 amino acids long. CDR1 is LGHDT and CDR2 is YNNKEL in the germline V gene (reference sequence). V dropped 6 bases and J dropped 5 bases, with 16 bases sitting between them. CDR3 in DNA: TGTGCCAGCAGGTCAGAGGGGATCTTGACTGAAGCTTTCTTT. Amino acids: CASRSEGILTEAFF.

The chain joins TRBV7-9 to TRBJ2-1, with a possible D match to TRBD1 (5 bases). V lost 6 bases and J lost 8, with 23 bases in between. There are 16 residues in the CDR3. Germline lookup yields CDR1 SEHNR and CDR2 FQNEAQ (reference sequence). CDR3 protein: CASRVKSTGAIDEQFF. The DNA of the CDR3 is TGTGCCAGCAGAGTTAAGTCCACAGGCGCTATCGATGAGCAGTTCTTC.

This clonotype was seen at least ten times. V usage is TRBV7-2 and J usage is TRBJ2-2; TRBD1 matches 9 bases. Per germline, CDR1 SGHTA and CDR2 FQGNSA. V shed 5 bases, J shed 5 bases, and the junction held 12 bases outside the gene matches. This CDR3 comprises 17 residues. The CDR3 DNA reads as TGTGCCAGCAGCCACTACCCCGGGACAGGGAAGACCGGGGAGCTGTTTTTT. Its protein is CASSHYPGTGKTGELFF.

This clonotype was observed a handful of times. The V and J genes are TRBV13 and TRBJ2-1; D call uncertain. The CDR3 sequence is 17 residues long. Trimming took 0 bases from V and 4 from J, leaving 16 bases between them. CDR1 and CDR2 from the germline V gene are PRHDT and FYEKMQ (reference sequence). CDR3 sequence: CASSLGLATYRYNEQFF. CDR3 DNA: TGTGCCAGCAGCTTAGGCTTAGCCACCTATCGGTACAATGAGCAGTTCTTC.

The V and J genes are TRBV4-1 and TRBJ2-2; TRBD1 aligns across 9 bases. This CDR3 spans 15 amino acids. V shed 3 bases, J shed 1 base, and the junction held 0 bases outside the gene matches. Per germline, CDR1 MGHRA and CDR2 YSYEKL. CDR3 in DNA: TGCGCCAGCAGCCAGACAGGGGGGAACACCGGGGAGCTGTTTTTT. This translates into CASSQTGGNTGELFF.

In the case of this clonotype: At one boundary the junction diverges from the germline segment, which might be a read error. The chain joins TRBV18 to TRBJ2-3; 9 nucleotides line up with TRBD2. CDR1 is KGHSH and CDR2 is LQKENI in the germline V gene. There are 15 residues in the CDR3. Here the CDR3 DNA reads TGTGCCAGCTCACTCTCCGGGACTAGCACAGAGACGCAGTATTTT. Amino acid sequence: CASSLSGTSTETQYF.

This chain's CDR3 is CSARDLRDPSYNEQFF. The CDR3 bases are TGCAGTGCTAGAGATCTGCGGGATCCCTCCTACAATGAGCAGTTCTTC. This sequence joins TRBV20-1 and TRBJ2-1, with D maybe TRBD2 (6 bases). CDR3 size: 16 residues. Germline V gene data show CDR1 as DFQATT and CDR2 as SNEGSKA (reference sequence). V was shortened by 0 bases and J by 0 bases, with 12 bases between the two germline ends.

This clonotype has a count of ten or more. The gene calls are TRBV5-1 and TRBJ2-1, with D unresolved. In germline, CDR1 is SGHRS, CDR2 YFSETQ. V lost 2 bases and J lost 3, with 15 bases in between. The CDR3 extends over 16 amino acids. The CDR3 DNA reads TGCGCCAGCAGCTTTAATGGCGGATCGGACTACAATGAGCAGTTCTTC. As protein: CASSFNGGSDYNEQFF. Full variable domain (remainder filled in from reference TRBV5-1 and TRBJ2-1): KAGVTQTPRYLIKTRGQQVTLSCSPISGHRSVSWYQQTPGQGLQFLFEYFSETQRNKGNFPGRFSGRQFSNSRSEMNVSTLELGDSALYLCASSFNGGSDYNEQFFGPGTRLTVL.

This clonotype was observed a few times. The chain has TRBV12-3 or TRBV12-4 and TRBJ2-7; D gene uncertain. Deletions cut 5 bases from V and 7 bases from J, with 12 bases between. The CDR3 length is 12 residues. CDR3 protein: CASSLLTGEQYF. The CDR3 bases are TGTGCCAGCAGTCTCTTGACCGGGGAGCAGTACTTC.

The chain uses TRBV11-3 and TRBJ2-7; D unresolved. Looked up from germline, CDR1 is SGHNT and CDR2 is YENEEA. Between the trimmed V and J ends, which lost 4 bases and 6 bases, there was a span of 13 bases. This CDR3 spans 13 amino acids. CDR3 amino acids: CASSSSMWGEQYF. The CDR3 DNA follows: TGTGCCAGCAGCTCGTCCATGTGGGGCGAGCAGTACTTC. Variable domain in full (rest from reference TRBV11-3 and TRBJ2-7): EAGVVQSPRYKIIEKKQPVAFWCNPISGHNTLYWYLQNLGQGPELLIRYENEEAVDDSQLPKDRFSAERLKGVDSTLKIQPAELGDSAVYLCASSSSMWGEQYFGPGTRLTVT.

The chain combines TRBV11-2 with TRBJ1-5; TRBD1 is a possible D gene (6 bases). Germline CDR1 reads SGHAT; CDR2 reads FQNNGV. Trimming left V 2 bases short and J 2 bases short, with 13 bases between. CDR3 size: 16 residues. The CDR3 coding sequence is TGTGCCAGCAGCTTAACCGGGACACCCGGCAATCAGCCCCAGCATTTT. It encodes CASSLTGTPGNQPQHF.

This chain uses TRBV5-1 with TRBJ2-7; D unclear. The V gene's germline CDR1 is SGHRS and CDR2 YFSETQ. CDR3 length: 15 amino acids. V lost 0 bases and J 2 bases, leaving 12 bases between the germline ends. CDR3 residues: CASSLAGPPTYEQYF. The CDR3 bases are TGCGCCAGCAGCTTGGCGGGCCCACCTACCTACGAGCAGTACTTC. The full variable domain, rest sourced from reference TRBV5-1 and TRBJ2-7, is KAGVTQTPRYLIKTRGQQVTLSCSPISGHRSVSWYQQTPGQGLQFLFEYFSETQRNKGNFPGRFSGRQFSNSRSEMNVSTLELGDSALYLCASSLAGPPTYEQYFGPGTRLTVT.

In its sample, this clonotype was seen a few times. The V call is TRBV30, the J call TRBJ2-1, with D perhaps assigned TRBD1 or TRBD2 (5 bases each). CDR1 is GTSNPN, CDR2 SVGIG, per germline (reference sequence). V was cut by 7 bases and J by 7 bases, with 17 bases left in between. The CDR3 has 13 amino acids. CDR3 region: CASSRDPRNEQFF. In DNA form, the CDR3 reads TGTGCCTCAAGCCGGGACCCACGGAATGAGCAGTTCTTC.

The chain carries TRBV7-3 and TRBJ2-6, with D perhaps matching TRBD1 (5 bases). Trimming pared 3 bases from V and 3 bases from J, leaving 9 bases between. Germline V gene sequence: CDR1 SGHTA, CDR2 FQGTGA. This CDR3 spans 15 amino acids. For the CDR3, the DNA is TGTGCCAGCAGCTTTCAGGGTCTTGGGGCCAACGTCCTGACTTTC. This gives the protein CASSFQGLGANVLTF.

This clonotype was seen a handful of times. The chain combines TRBV27 with TRBJ2-1; tentatively, D is TRBD2 (6 bases). The CDR3 runs to 15 residues. CDR1 is MNHEY and CDR2 is SMNVEV in the germline V gene (reference sequence). Trimming removed 5 bases from V and 6 bases from J, with 17 bases in between. The CDR3 loop is CASSTRQGGGNEQFF. CDR3 nucleotide sequence: TGTGCCAGCAGTACTAGGCAGGGAGGAGGCAATGAGCAGTTCTTC.

This chain joins TRBV15 and TRBJ2-1, with a weak D call TRBD1 (5 bases). Deletions cut 0 bases from V and 0 bases from J, with 12 bases between. Germline-derived CDR1 and CDR2 are LNHNV and YYDKDF (reference sequence). The CDR3 sequence is 17 residues long. The CDR3, as DNA: TGTGCCACCAGCAGAGAACCCCAGGGTAGCTCCTACAATGAGCAGTTCTTC. Residues: CATSREPQGSSYNEQFF.